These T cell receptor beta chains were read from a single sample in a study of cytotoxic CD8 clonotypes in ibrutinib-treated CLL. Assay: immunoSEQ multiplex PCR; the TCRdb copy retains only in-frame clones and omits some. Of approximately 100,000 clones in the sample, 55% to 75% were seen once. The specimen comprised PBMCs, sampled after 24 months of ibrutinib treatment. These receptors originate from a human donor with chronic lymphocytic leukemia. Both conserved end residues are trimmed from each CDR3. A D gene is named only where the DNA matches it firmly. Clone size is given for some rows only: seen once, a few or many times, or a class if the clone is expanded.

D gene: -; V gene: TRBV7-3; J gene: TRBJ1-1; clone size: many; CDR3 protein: ASSTQGGTEAF
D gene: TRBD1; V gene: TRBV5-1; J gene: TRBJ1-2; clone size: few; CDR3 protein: ASFQGQGGGYT
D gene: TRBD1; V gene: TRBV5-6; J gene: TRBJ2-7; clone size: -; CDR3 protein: ASSLDRGQGEQY
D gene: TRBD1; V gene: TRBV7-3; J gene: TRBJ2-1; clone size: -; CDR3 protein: ASSLGTGIYNEQF
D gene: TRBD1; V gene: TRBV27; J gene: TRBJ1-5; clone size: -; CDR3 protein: ASSRQGSNQPQH
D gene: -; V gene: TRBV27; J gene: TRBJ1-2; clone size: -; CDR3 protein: ASSLTNYGYT
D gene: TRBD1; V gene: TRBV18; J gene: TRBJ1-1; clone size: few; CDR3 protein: ASSPLTGTTEAF
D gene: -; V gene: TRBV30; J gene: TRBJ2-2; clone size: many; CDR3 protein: AWRTKRGGGELF
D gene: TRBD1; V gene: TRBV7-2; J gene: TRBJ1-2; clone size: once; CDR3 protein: ASSLRDRGNYGYT
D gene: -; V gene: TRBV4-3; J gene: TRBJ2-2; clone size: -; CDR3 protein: ASSQDRNTGELF
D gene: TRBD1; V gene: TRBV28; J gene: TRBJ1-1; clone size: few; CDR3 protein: ASTREGRTGGGTF
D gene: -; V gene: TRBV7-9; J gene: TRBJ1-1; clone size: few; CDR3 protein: ASSLALRQNTEAF
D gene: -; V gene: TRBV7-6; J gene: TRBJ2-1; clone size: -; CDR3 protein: ASSRLQSYNEQF